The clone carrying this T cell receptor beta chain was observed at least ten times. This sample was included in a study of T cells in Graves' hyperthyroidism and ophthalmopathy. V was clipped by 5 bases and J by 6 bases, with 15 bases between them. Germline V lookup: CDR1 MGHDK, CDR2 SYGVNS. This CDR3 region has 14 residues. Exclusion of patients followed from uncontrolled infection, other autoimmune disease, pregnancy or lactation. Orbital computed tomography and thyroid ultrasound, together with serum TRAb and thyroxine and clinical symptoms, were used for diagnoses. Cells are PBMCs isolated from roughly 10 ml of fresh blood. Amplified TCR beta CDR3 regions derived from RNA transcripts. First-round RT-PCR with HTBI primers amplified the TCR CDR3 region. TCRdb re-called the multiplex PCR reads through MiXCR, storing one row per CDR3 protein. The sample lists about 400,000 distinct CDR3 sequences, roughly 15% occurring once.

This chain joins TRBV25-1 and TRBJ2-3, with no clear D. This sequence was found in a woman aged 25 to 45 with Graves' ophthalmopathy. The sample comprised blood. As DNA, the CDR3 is TGTGCCAGCAGTTCTGCTAAGGCATTGGATACGCAGTATTTT. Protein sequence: CASSSAKALDTQYF.